This T cell receptor beta chain came from a study of T cell repertoires in breast cancer. During the second nested PCR, blocking oligonucleotides suppressed genes that were not paired. Per emulsion RT-PCR mix: roughly 4,500-270,000 T cells plus C-region, Stepout, V-region primers. One entry per CDR3 protein, called by TCRdb with MiXCR from the emulsion pairing reads. The sample shows more than 450 distinct CDR3 sequences, approximately 50% of them seen only once. The CDR3 consists of 14 residues. Germline V lookup: CDR1 LGHNA, CDR2 YNFKEQ. Paired alpha-beta TCRs of CD8+ T cells were analyzed by expanded emulsion RT-PCR. Overall study results and limits: Tumor-involved sentinel nodes shared 7% to 9.5% of TCRs with matched tumors, tumor-free nodes 2% to 2.5%.

Concerning this clonotype: The antigen is not known. Its ends do not fully match the called genes, so a read error is possible.

The source material was CD8+ T cells. This rearrangement joins TRBV4-2 to TRBJ2-1; D gene uncertain. This sequence was found in a pool of human donors with breast cancer or a healthy control (not recorded which). CDR3 region: CASSQRNILDEQFF. The CDR3 region has the DNA TGTGCCAGCAGCCAACGGAATATACTGGATGAGCAGTTCTTT.